This is a list of T cell receptor beta chains from one sample in a study of OX40 agonist ivuxolimab in advanced cancers. Produced via immunoSEQ multiplex PCR; TCRdb's table is partial and in-frame only. This table holds approximately 57,000 clones, about 81% found once. This material consisted of CD4+ or CD8+ T cells sorted from blood, taken in a trial of the OX40 agonist ivuxolimab. The source of these receptors is an adult with an advanced solid tumor such as melanoma, head and neck, liver or kidney cancer. CDR3s leave out the opening cysteine and the closing phenylalanine or tryptophan.

>TRBV9
ASSVVQGPTGELF
>TRBV27
ASSLIPRGGPPTGRETQY
>TRBV2
ASNGRTRNTGELF
>TRBV6-6
ASRAGTGNTGELF
>TRBV10-3
AIRGGDGYT
>TRBV6-8
ASSPRGWTGCYGYT
>TRBV5-4
ASSFRLAEADTQY
>TRBV5-6
ASSLNSYGYT
>TRBV9
ASSEGYT
>TRBV5-1
ASSPTGDSYEQY
>TRBV7-2
ASSRDVAGGNSGNTIY
>TRBV19
ASSIHRVSQPQH
>TRBV7-5
ARSEGVYGYT
>TRBV6-1
ASSRTGGNQPQH
>TRBV29-1
SVGTGANYGYT
>TRBV27
ASSSAGWGYT
>TRBV4-1
ASSQEDREGYGYT
>TRBV6-5
ASMKGNNSPLH
>TRBV5-6
ASSLVGWGQRNTGELF
>TRBV7-2
ASSSGSTDTQY
>TRBV5-1
ASSGGTRAYEQY
>TRBV5-4
ASSGGVGAYNEQF